The clone carrying this T cell receptor (beta chain) was found a few times. The data stem from a study of blood T cell repertoires in COVID-19. The germline V gene has CDR1 MNHEY and CDR2 SVGEGT. Trimming removed 6 bases from V and 0 bases from J; junction bases left unmatched: 6. The CDR3 is 16 residues long. Assay: immunoSEQ multiplex PCR; the TCRdb copy retains only in-frame clones and omits some. The sample holds approximately 100,000 clones; about 80% are singletons and the top ten take roughly 25%. V is TRBV6-2 or TRBV6-3 and J is TRBJ2-3; 10 bases align to TRBD2. The sequence derives from a man in his sixties or seventies with acute or convalescent COVID-19. The sample was peripheral blood. The CDR3: CASSRLLAGSTDTQYF. The CDR3 nucleotides read TGTGCCAGCAGCCGATTACTAGCGGGGAGCACAGATACGCAGTATTTT.